The 22 T cell receptor beta chains below all came from one sample that was sequenced in a study of T cells in Graves' hyperthyroidism and ophthalmopathy. There were TCR beta CDR3 regions amplified from RNA transcripts. The TCR CDR3 was amplified in a first-round RT-PCR using the HTBI primer set. Via MiXCR, TCRdb re-called the multiplex PCR reads, giving one row per CDR3 protein. The profile shows about 270,000 distinct CDR3 sequences, roughly 20% of them singletons. The sequenced sample consisted of blood. Every receptor here comes from a man between 25 and 39 years old with Graves' ophthalmopathy.

This rearrangement joins TRBV15 to TRBJ1-5; TRBD1 matches at 9 bases. Unmatched junction bases numbered 8, after V lost 7 bases and J lost 1 base. The germline gives CDR1 LNHNV, CDR2 YYDKDF (reference sequence). The CDR3 is 16 amino acids. For the CDR3, the DNA is TGTGCCACCAATTCCACCGGGACAGGGAGCAATCAGCCCCAGCATTTT. It yields the protein CATNSTGTGSNQPQHF.

This clonotype was detected many times. The rearrangement joins TRBV12-3 or TRBV12-4 to TRBJ2-1; D is undetermined. The V gene lost 3 bases and the J gene lost 0 bases, with 15 bases spanning the gap. The CDR3 runs to 17 residues. In DNA form, the CDR3 reads TGTGCCAGCAGTTTTAAGGGTGCCGTACACTCCTACAATGAGCAGTTCTTC. Its protein product is CASSFKGAVHSYNEQFF.

At least ten counts were recorded for this clonotype. V usage is TRBV28 and J usage is TRBJ1-1, with TRBD1 as a possible D gene (6 bases). This CDR3 has 14 residues. The germline V gene has CDR1 MDHEN and CDR2 SYDVKM. V was cut by 5 bases and J by 6 bases, with 16 bases left in between. The CDR3 is CASSPQGREAEAFF. For the CDR3, the DNA is TGTGCCAGCAGTCCACAGGGAAGAGAAGCTGAAGCTTTCTTT.

This chain links TRBV7-9 with TRBJ2-1, with 9 bases aligning to TRBD2. Germline V CDR1 and CDR2: SEHNR, FQNEAQ (reference sequence). This CDR3 is 16 amino acids long. V shed 3 bases and J 2 bases; nucleotides not matched to a gene: 5. The CDR3 here is CASSFLAGMTYNEQFF. As DNA, the CDR3 is TGTGCCAGCAGCTTCCTAGCGGGAATGACCTACAATGAGCAGTTCTTC.

About this clonotype: This may be a read error, as it is one base from a much larger clone. The chain links TRBV27 to TRBJ2-7; TRBD1 matches at 7 bases. The length of the CDR3 is 13 residues. Germline loops: CDR1 MNHEY, CDR2 SMNVEV (reference sequence). The CDR3 sequence: CATNRQGSYVQYF. The CDR3 DNA follows: TGTGCCACAAACAGACAGGGCTCCTACGTGCAGTACTTC.

This chain uses TRBV24-1 with TRBJ1-2; D ambiguous. The CDR3 totals 13 residues. Trimming cost V 4 bases and J 5 bases, with 10 bases left between them. In germline, CDR1 is KGHDR, CDR2 SFDVKD. This CDR3 is CATSDVNGYGYTF. CDR3 in DNA: TGTGCCACCAGTGACGTTAACGGGTATGGCTACACCTTC.

This clonotype was detected only a few times. The V gene is TRBV20-1, the J gene TRBJ2-1; 14 bases agree with TRBD2. The CDR3 covers 16 residues. The germline CDR1 and CDR2 sequences are DFQATT and SNEGSKA (reference sequence). The junction had 6 bases not matched to a gene; V was cut back by 2 bases and J by 6 bases. The CDR3: CSARPMTSGRANEQFF. CDR3 DNA sequence: TGCAGTGCTAGACCAATGACTAGCGGGAGGGCCAATGAGCAGTTCTTC.

This clonotype was picked up a small number of times. The rearrangement links TRBV7-9 to TRBJ1-2, with D uncertain. CDR3 length equals 14 residues. Germline V lookup: CDR1 SEHNR, CDR2 FQNEAQ (reference sequence). V shed 1 base and J shed 7 bases, with 13 bases lying between them. The CDR3 coding sequence is TGTGCCAGCAGCTTAGTTACCGGGGAGGTTGGCTACACCTTC. Translating gives CASSLVTGEVGYTF. The full variable domain, completed using reference TRBV7-9 and TRBJ1-2, is DTGVSQNPRHKITKRGQNVTFRCDPISEHNRLYWYRQTLGQGPEFLTYFQNEAQLEKSRLLSDRFSAERPKGSFSTLEIQRTEQGDSAMYLCASSLVTGEVGYTFGSGTRLTVV.

This clonotype was recorded many times. The chain uses TRBV20-1 and TRBJ2-1; 9 bases agree with TRBD2. The junction had 5 bases not matched to a gene; V was cut back by 5 bases and J by 6 bases. Germline lookup yields CDR1 DFQATT and CDR2 SNEGSKA (reference sequence). CDR3 length equals 13 residues. CDR3 residues: CSALSGRLNEQFF. The CDR3 nucleotides read TGCAGTGCTTTAAGCGGGAGGCTCAATGAGCAGTTCTTC.

The rearrangement uses TRBV13 and TRBJ2-1, with 9 bases that match TRBD1. Germline CDR1 is PRHDT and CDR2 is FYEKMQ (reference sequence). Trimming took 5 bases from V and 0 from J; bases not matched to a gene: 5. The CDR3 sequence is 16 residues long. The CDR3 bases are TGTGCCAGCAGCCCCGGGACAGGGAGCTCCTACAATGAGCAGTTCTTC. Translated: CASSPGTGSSYNEQFF.

J is TRBJ2-1 and V is TRBV5-1, with 7 bases aligning to TRBD2. Germline-derived CDR1 and CDR2 are SGHRS and YFSETQ. This CDR3 comprises 15 residues. With V trimmed by 4 bases and J by 6 bases, 10 bases remained unmatched. The CDR3 DNA reads TGCGCCAGCAGCCCCGGGTTAGCGGGTTTCAATGAGCAGTTCTTC. Protein: CASSPGLAGFNEQFF.

Ten or more counts support this clonotype. This rearrangement joins TRBV30 to TRBJ2-3; 7 positions agree with TRBD2. Trimming took 7 bases from V and 0 from J; bases not matched to a gene: 4. The CDR3 sequence is 13 residues long. Germline CDR1 is GTSNPN and CDR2 is SVGIG (reference sequence). CDR3 region: CALSSGSTDTQYF. The CDR3 nucleotides are TGTGCCTTAAGTAGCGGGAGCACAGATACGCAGTATTTT.

In this sample, this clonotype turned up a few times. The chain has TRBV5-6 and TRBJ2-1; 10 nucleotides line up with TRBD2. This CDR3 spans 14 amino acids. The V and J ends lost 3 bases and 8 bases, in that order; junction bases with no gene match: 5. The V gene's germline CDR1 is SGHDT and CDR2 YYEEEE. In DNA, the CDR3 is TGTGCCAGCAGCTCGGGACTAGCGACGGATGAGCAGTTCTTC. It translates to CASSSGLATDEQFF.

The table lists this clonotype with a count of one. This rearrangement joins TRBV13 to TRBJ1-6; D might be TRBD1 (6 bases). The V gene lost 5 bases and the J gene lost 5 bases, with 16 bases spanning the gap. Per germline, CDR1 PRHDT and CDR2 FYEKMQ (reference sequence). The CDR3 has 16 residues. This chain's CDR3 is CASSPTGLGNNSPLHF. The CDR3 DNA follows: TGTGCCAGCAGCCCAACAGGGTTGGGAAATAATTCACCCCTCCACTTT.

The chain couples TRBV29-1 to TRBJ1-1; maybe TRBD1 (6 bases). V shed 2 bases and J shed 3 bases, with 13 bases lying between them. Germline V CDR1 and CDR2: SQVTM, ANQGSEA. This CDR3 spans 14 amino acids. CDR3 nucleotide sequence: TGCAGCGTTGAACAGGGGATGGGGGACACTGAAGCTTTCTTT. It codes for CSVEQGMGDTEAFF.

This clonotype was recorded at least ten times. This chain connects TRBV12-3 or TRBV12-4 to TRBJ1-1, with D unclear. Trimming took off 6 bases at V and 4 bases at J, with 9 bases between the two ends. This CDR3 is built from 12 residues. CDR3 region: CASSVASTEAFF. CDR3 DNA sequence: TGTGCCAGCAGCGTTGCTTCCACTGAAGCTTTCTTT.

V gene TRBV10-2 combines with J gene TRBJ2-2; possible D gene TRBD1, 6 bases. This CDR3 region has 13 residues. CDR1 is WSHSY, CDR2 SAAADI, per germline. The germline V and J ends were trimmed by 8 bases and 8 bases, with 15 bases remaining between them. DNA for the CDR3: TGCGCCAGCGATCCAGGGGCCGCGGGGGAGCTGTTTTTT. This encodes CASDPGAAGELFF.

The chain uses TRBV30 and TRBJ2-7; 11 bases agree with TRBD2. CDR3 length equals 14 residues. Losses at the gene ends were 3 bases for V and 4 bases for J; bases not matched to a gene: 5. CDR1 GTSNPN and CDR2 SVGIG come from the germline V gene (reference sequence). The CDR3 sequence is CAWSGTSGLYEQYF. The CDR3 DNA reads TGTGCCTGGAGCGGGACTAGCGGTTTATACGAGCAGTACTTC.

The chain has TRBV4-1 and TRBJ2-3, with a weak D call TRBD2 (5 bases). Trimming took 0 bases from V and 0 from J, leaving 7 bases between them. The CDR3 is 15 residues long. Per germline, CDR1 MGHRA and CDR2 YSYEKL. CDR3 region: CASSQEAVSTDTQYF. In DNA form, the CDR3 reads TGCGCCAGCAGCCAAGAAGCGGTTAGCACAGATACGCAGTATTTT.

The V and J genes are TRBV5-5 and TRBJ2-2, with TRBD2 matching 15 bases. Germline lookup yields CDR1 SGHKS and CDR2 YYEKEE (reference sequence). CDR3 length: 18 amino acids. The ends lost 4 bases at V and 7 bases at J; junction bases unmatched: 11. CDR3 nucleotides: TGTGCCAGCAGCGCCGGACTAGCGGGAGGGCCGTTTAGCGGGGAGCTGTTTTTT. Translation: CASSAGLAGGPFSGELFF.

This chain links TRBV28 with TRBJ2-1; D unresolved. The germline V gene encodes CDR1 MDHEN and CDR2 SYDVKM. The CDR3 is 14 residues long. V was shortened by 3 bases and J by 4 bases, with 10 bases between the two germline ends. CDR3 bases: TGTGCCAGCAGTTTTGGCCAGTTTTACAATGAGCAGTTCTTC. This codes for CASSFGQFYNEQFF.

The chain has TRBV4-1 and TRBJ1-5; D possibly corresponds to TRBD1 (5 bases). The CDR3 spans 19 residues. Trimming shortened V by 7 bases and J by 0 bases, and 25 bases separated the two germline ends. Looked up from germline, CDR1 is MGHRA and CDR2 is YSYEKL. The CDR3 sequence: CASTPKPVGVRNSNQPQHF. CDR3 bases: TGCGCCAGCACCCCCAAACCGGTAGGGGTAAGGAATAGCAATCAGCCCCAGCATTTT.